These 11 T cell receptor beta chains were all obtained from the same sample, sequenced in a study of cytomegalovirus exposure and HLA in healthy donors. Use of 60 Vbeta and 13 Jbeta primers characterized the PCR. TCRdb's copy holds only in-frame clones and misses some; the assay was immunoSEQ multiplex PCR. The sample carries 100,000 to 150,000 clones, 60% to 80% recorded once. Sequenced material: PBMCs. All receptors derive from a woman aged 50 to 65 in good health and CMV-seronegative.

A single count supports this clone. The chain employs TRBV15 and TRBJ2-3, with 7 bases matching TRBD2. CDR1 LNHNV and CDR2 YYDKDF come from the germline V gene (reference sequence). V was clipped by 1 base and J by 4 bases; unmatched bases: 2. This CDR3 comprises 14 residues. The CDR3 sequence is CATSRGLAADTQYF. The CDR3 DNA follows: TGTGCCACCAGCAGAGGGCTAGCGGCAGATACGCAGTATTTT.

This chain connects TRBV21-1 to TRBJ1-2; the D call TRBD1 from the table was never checked on the DNA. TRBV21-1 counts as a pseudogene. The CDR3 consists of 16 residues. The CDR3 DNA follows: TGTGCCAGCGCAGGGGATATAAGGTTAGAGTTGGATGGCTACACCTTC. Its translation: CASAGDIRLELDGYTF.

CDR3 nucleotides: TGCGCCAGCAGCCAAGATTCTGTAGCGGGGGCCTACGAGCAGTACTTC. This gives the protein CASSQDSVAGAYEQYF. The chain is built from TRBV4-3 and TRBJ2-7; 9 positions agree with TRBD2. The V segment lost 0 bases and the J segment 2 bases; nucleotides outside the gene matches: 5. This CDR3 has 16 amino acids. CDR1 and CDR2 (germline): LGHNA, YSLEER.

This clone was detected a few times. The chain combines TRBV7-6 with TRBJ2-3; TRBD2 might be the D (6 bases). The germline V and J ends were trimmed by 3 bases and 5 bases, with 12 bases remaining between them. CDR3 length: 14 residues. Germline V gene lookup returns CDR1 SGHVS and CDR2 FNYEAQ. DNA for the CDR3: TGTGCCAGCAGCTTGCTAGCGCAGAAAGATACGCAGTATTTT. This encodes CASSLLAQKDTQYF. The complete variable domain, with remaining parts taken from reference TRBV7-6 and TRBJ2-3, reads GAGVSQSPRYKVTKRGQDVALRCDPISGHVSLYWYRQALGQGPEFLTYFNYEAQQDKSGLPNDRFSAERPEGSISTLTIQRTEQRDSAMYRCASSLLAQKDTQYFGPGTRLTVL.

This clone was seen just once. The gene calls are TRBV6-6 and TRBJ1-5; D might be TRBD1 (6 bases). From germline, CDR1 is MNHNY and CDR2 SVGAGI (reference sequence). This CDR3 is 13 amino acids long. V was trimmed by 7 bases and J by 3 bases, leaving 10 bases between them. CDR3 DNA sequence: TGTGCCAGCAAGGGGGATTCCAATCAGCCCCAGCATTTT. This codes for CASKGDSNQPQHF.

The rearrangement links TRBV10-3 to TRBJ2-7, with D tentatively TRBD1 (5 bases). CDR3 length: 12 residues. Germline CDR1 is ENHRY and CDR2 is SYGVKD. V dropped 11 bases and J dropped 6 bases, with 17 bases sitting between them. The CDR3 DNA is TGTGCCGTGAGACAGTACCCCTTCGAGCAGTACTTC. Translated, it gives CAVRQYPFEQYF.

V gene TRBV9 combines with J gene TRBJ2-2, with 7 bases that match TRBD2. V shed 3 bases and J 2 bases; nucleotides not matched to a gene: 4. CDR1 and CDR2 from the germline V gene are SGDLS and YYNGEE. The CDR3 is made up of 15 amino acids. The CDR3 nucleotides are TGTGCCAGCAGCGGATGGGACTATAACACCGGGGAGCTGTTTTTT. This gives the protein CASSGWDYNTGELFF. The full variable domain, with the rest looked up from reference TRBV9 and TRBJ2-2, is DSGVTQTPKHLITATGQRVTLRCSPRSGDLSVYWYQQSLDQGLQFLIQYYNGEERAKGNILERFSAQQFPDLHSELNLSSLELGDSALYFCASSGWDYNTGELFFGEGSRLTVL.

This clone came up a few times. V gene TRBV4-2 combines with J gene TRBJ2-7; TRBD1 might be the D (5 bases). Between the trimmed V and J ends, which lost 0 bases and 2 bases, there was a span of 8 bases. The CDR3 extends over 14 amino acids. Looked up from germline, CDR1 is LGHNA and CDR2 is YNFKEQ. CDR3 residues: CASSQERGAYEQYF. The CDR3 DNA sequence: TGTGCCAGCAGCCAAGAAAGGGGTGCCTACGAGCAGTACTTC.

V is TRBV11-2 and J is TRBJ1-1, with TRBD1 matching over 7 bases. The V gene end was trimmed by 4 bases and the J gene end by 0 bases; junction bases not matched to a gene: 2. Germline CDR1 is SGHAT and CDR2 is FQNNGV. This CDR3 has 14 residues. The CDR3 DNA reads TGTGCCAGCAGCTCAGGACAGGTGAACACTGAAGCTTTCTTT. Amino acid sequence: CASSSGQVNTEAFF. Looking up the rest from reference TRBV11-2 and TRBJ1-1 gives the full variable domain: EAGVAQSPRYKIIEKRQSVAFWCNPISGHATLYWYQQILGQGPKLLIQFQNNGVVDDSQLPKDRFSAERLKGVDSTLKIQPAKLEDSAVYLCASSSGQVNTEAFFGQGTRLTVV.

The rearrangement links TRBV19 to TRBJ1-5, with unresolved D. Germline-derived CDR1 and CDR2 are LNHDA and SQIVND (reference sequence). The ends were cut back, 5 bases at V and 4 bases at J, with 18 bases in the middle. The length of the CDR3 is 16 residues. As DNA, the CDR3 is TGTGCCAGTAGTGCCCAACCCTTTAGCTCAAATCAGCCCCAGCATTTT. It is translated as CASSAQPFSSNQPQHF.

V usage is TRBV6-4 and J usage is TRBJ2-3; TRBD2 is a possible D gene (6 bases). V was clipped by 2 bases and J by 0 bases, with 6 bases between them. CDR3 length equals 14 residues. CDR1 and CDR2 from the germline V gene are MRHNA and SNTAGT. CDR3 region: CASSDSGSTDTQYF. As DNA, the CDR3 is TGTGCCAGCAGTGACAGCGGGAGCACAGATACGCAGTATTTT.